This T cell receptor beta chain was observed in a study of OX40 agonist ivuxolimab in advanced cancers. Turning to the study itself: The eligibility criteria allowed prior anti-PD-1, anti-PD-L1 or anti-CTLA-4 therapy, and 30% to 45% had some.

Clones were read by immunoSEQ multiplex PCR, and TCRdb kept only the in-frame ones, dropping some. The sample has approximately 19,000 clones, 76% seen once. This clone occurred a few times. Sequences were derived from CD4+ or CD8+ T cells sorted from blood, sampled in a trial of the OX40 agonist ivuxolimab. The sequence came from an adult with an advanced solid tumor such as melanoma, head and neck, liver or kidney cancer.

CDR3 protein: CASSLMSYNEQFF. The CDR3 DNA follows: TGTGCCAGTAGTCTTATGTCCTACAATGAGCAGTTCTTC. The V gene is TRBV19, the J gene TRBJ2-1, with unresolved D. The CDR3 consists of 13 residues. The germline CDR1 and CDR2 sequences are LNHDA and SQIVND (reference sequence). V was pared by 5 bases and J by 1 base, with 6 bases between.